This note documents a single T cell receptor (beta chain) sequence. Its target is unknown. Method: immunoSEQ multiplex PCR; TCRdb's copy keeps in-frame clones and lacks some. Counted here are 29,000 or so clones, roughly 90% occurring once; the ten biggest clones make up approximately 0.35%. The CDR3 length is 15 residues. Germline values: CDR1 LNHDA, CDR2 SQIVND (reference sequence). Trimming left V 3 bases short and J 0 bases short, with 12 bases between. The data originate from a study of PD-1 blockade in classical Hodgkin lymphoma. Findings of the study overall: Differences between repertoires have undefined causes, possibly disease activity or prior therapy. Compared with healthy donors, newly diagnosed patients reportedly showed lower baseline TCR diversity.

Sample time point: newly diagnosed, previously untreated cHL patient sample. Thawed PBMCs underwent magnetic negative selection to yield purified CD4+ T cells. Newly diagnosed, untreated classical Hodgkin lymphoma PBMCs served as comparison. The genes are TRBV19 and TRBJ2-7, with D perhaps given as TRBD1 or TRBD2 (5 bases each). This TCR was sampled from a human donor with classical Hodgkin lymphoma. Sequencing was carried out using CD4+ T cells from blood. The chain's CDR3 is CASSIGGDGSYEQYF. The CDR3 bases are TGTGCCAGTAGTATCGGTGGGGACGGCTCCTACGAGCAGTACTTC. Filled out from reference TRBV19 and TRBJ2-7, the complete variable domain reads DGGITQSPKYLFRKEGQNVTLSCEQNLNHDAMYWYRQDPGQGLRLIYYSQIVNDFQKGDIAEGYSVSREKKESFPLTVTSAQKNPTAFYLCASSIGGDGSYEQYFGPGTRLTVT.